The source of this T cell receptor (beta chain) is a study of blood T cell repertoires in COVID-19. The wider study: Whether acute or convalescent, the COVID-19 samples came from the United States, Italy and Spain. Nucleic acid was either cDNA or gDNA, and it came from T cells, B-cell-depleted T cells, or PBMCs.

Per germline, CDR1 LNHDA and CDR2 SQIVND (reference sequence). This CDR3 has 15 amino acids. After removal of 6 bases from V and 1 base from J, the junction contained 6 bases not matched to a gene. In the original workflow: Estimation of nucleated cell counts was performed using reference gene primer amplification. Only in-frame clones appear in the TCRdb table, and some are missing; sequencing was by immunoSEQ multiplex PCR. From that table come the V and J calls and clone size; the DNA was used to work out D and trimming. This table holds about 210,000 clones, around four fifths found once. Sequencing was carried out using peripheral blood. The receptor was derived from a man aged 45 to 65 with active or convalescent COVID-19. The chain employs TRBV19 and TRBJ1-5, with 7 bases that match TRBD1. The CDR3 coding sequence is TGTGCCAGTAGGACGACAGGGTACAGCAATCAGCCCCAGCATTTT. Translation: CASRTTGYSNQPQHF.